This is a list of T cell receptor beta chains from one sample in a study of T cell repertoires in cytomegalovirus infection. Antigens for these TCRs are unknown. TCRdb analysed the reads with MiXCR anew, one entry per CDR3 protein. This table has around 770,000 distinct CDR3 sequences, about 27% appearing once. The sample consisted of cultured CD8+ T cells from PBMCs, taken from culture after CMV antigen stimulation. These receptors were collected from a human donor in good health (CMV status not recorded). Some clones in this sample may be carry-over from other donors' samples. The CDR3 runs from the conserved cysteine through the conserved F or W.

V gene | CDR3 protein
TRBV7-6 | CASSLGSGQGARGYTF
TRBV7-3 | CASSLAPGGLLFF
TRBV15 | CATSRAYQGLNGYTF
TRBV24-1 | CATSDRDFAGGYTF
TRBV20-1 | CSARDQLAGTIYEQYF
TRBV2 | CASAITLKGVSTDTQYF
TRBV2 | CASRTGVGDTEAFF
TRBV12-3/TRBV12-4 | CASSPTESGELFF
TRBV7-8 | CASSPRGRFQETQYF
TRBV28 | CASSITGRSYEQYF
TRBV12-3/TRBV12-4 | CASGLGGLTEAFF
TRBV10-2 | CASTNDPGDPNYGYTF
TRBV12-3/TRBV12-4 | CASRGRGQGFFYGYTF
TRBV7-6 | CASSSTGMEGAFF
TRBV4-2 | CASSQSGGTSTDTQYF
TRBV4-3 | CASSQDRRVLNYGYTF
TRBV20-1 | CSARDSQETATGELFF
TRBV7-3 | CASSDNLLDSPLHF
TRBV4-2 | CASSQELPAELFF
TRBV6-8 | CASSYGSTEAFF
TRBV19 | CASSIGTSGTYEQYF
TRBV2 | CASSGRYNEQFF
TRBV3-1 | CASSQDQRGGEHF
TRBV3-1 | CASSQDRWVGNEQFF
TRBV5-1 | CASSSDRGGPYEQYF
TRBV6-5 | CASGTGVGGYTF
TRBV20-1 | CSAQQPELNQPQHF
TRBV6-6 | CATSPDRDTEAFF
TRBV12-3/TRBV12-4 | CASSYPGTPLHF
TRBV20-1 | CSARAPKLDRIQETQYF
TRBV4-1 | CASSHQGAREQFF
TRBV7-9 | CASSSTTGRFSPNTGELFF
TRBV20-1 | CSVPTGGVYGYTF
TRBV5-4 | CASSPSEETQYF
TRBV5-1 | CASSPTGALDGYTF
TRBV6-6 | CASSSRRNTGELFF
TRBV19 | CASSFSGRASNQPQHF
TRBV11-3 | CASSLGDYRSYEQYF
TRBV4-3 | CASSQVARETQYF
TRBV7-9 | CASSLARLAGGENTGELFF
TRBV5-1 | CASSLRRRGGTDTQYF
TRBV7-6 | CASSRSWVQGYTF
TRBV4-1 | CASSQDRGNYYGYTF
TRBV4-3 | CASSQGLGRNEQFF
TRBV19 | CASSISRRGLAEAFF
TRBV15 | CATSPQGRVNEQFF
TRBV19 | CASSAEARGKWGQYF
TRBV6-2/TRBV6-3 | CASSKGAEAFF
TRBV6-1 | CATKVRGGGRYGYTF